This TCR beta chain was sequenced for a study of T cells in Graves' hyperthyroidism and ophthalmopathy. Amplification yielded TCR beta CDR3 regions, with RNA transcripts as the source. First-round RT-PCR with HTBI primers amplified the TCR CDR3 region. TCRdb re-derived calls from the multiplex PCR reads in MiXCR, one entry per CDR3 protein. Found here are around 580,000 distinct CDR3 sequences, about a sixth of them singletons; the top ten hold 15% to 20%. The table lists this clonotype with a few counts. Germline values: CDR1 MNHNS, CDR2 SASEGT. The CDR3 is 14 amino acids. Trimming at V came to 6 bases and at J to 4 bases, leaving 5 bases not matched to a gene.

The TCR was taken from a woman in her late teens or twenties with Graves' hyperthyroidism. Sequenced input: blood. V usage is TRBV6-1 and J usage is TRBJ2-3, with 9 bases identical to TRBD2. The CDR3 nucleotides are TGTGCCAGCAGCTTTAGCGGGGGACCAGATACGCAGTATTTT. Translating it yields CASSFSGGPDTQYF.